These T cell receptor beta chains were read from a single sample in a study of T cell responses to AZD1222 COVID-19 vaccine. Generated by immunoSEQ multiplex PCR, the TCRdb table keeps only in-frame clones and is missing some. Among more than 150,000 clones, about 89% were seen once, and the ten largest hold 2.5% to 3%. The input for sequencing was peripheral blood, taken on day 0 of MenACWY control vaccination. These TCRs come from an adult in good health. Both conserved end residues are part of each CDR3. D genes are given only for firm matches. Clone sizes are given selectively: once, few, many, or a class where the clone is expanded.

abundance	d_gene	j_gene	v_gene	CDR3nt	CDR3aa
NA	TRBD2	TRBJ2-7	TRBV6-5	TGTGCCAGCAGTCCAACTAGCGGGGTCTACGAGCAGTACTTC	CASSPTSGVYEQYF
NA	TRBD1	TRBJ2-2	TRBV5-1	TGCGCCAGCAGCTTAATAGGGGGCGCGGTCGGGGAGCTGTTTTTT	CASSLIGGAVGELFF
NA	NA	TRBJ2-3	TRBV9	TGTGCCAGCAGCGTCGGGACTCCTAGTGTTTCAGATACGCAGTATTTT	CASSVGTPSVSDTQYF
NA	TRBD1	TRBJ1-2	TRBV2	TGTGCCAGCAGCCGGGACAGGAGGATTCCGGGCTACACCTTC	CASSRDRRIPGYTF
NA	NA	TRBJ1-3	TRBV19	TGTGCCAGTGCCCGTCTCGCTGGAAACACCATATATTTT	CASARLAGNTIYF
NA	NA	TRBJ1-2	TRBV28	TGTGCCAGCGGACGACATGGGTATGGCTACACCTTC	CASGRHGYGYTF
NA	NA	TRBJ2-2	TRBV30	TGTGCCTGGAGTGAACAGGGGAGGGAGACCGGGGAGCTGTTTTTT	CAWSEQGRETGELFF
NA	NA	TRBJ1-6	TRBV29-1	TGCAGCGTTGAAGAAAGGCGGGGATCACCCCTCCACTTT	CSVEERRGSPLHF
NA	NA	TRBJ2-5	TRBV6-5	TGTGCCAGCAGTTACTCGATAGTAGCTGAGCAAGAGACCCAGTACTTC	CASSYSIVAEQETQYF
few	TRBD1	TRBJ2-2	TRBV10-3	TGTGCCATCACCGGACAGGGGAACCGGGAGCTGTTTTTT	CAITGQGNRELFF
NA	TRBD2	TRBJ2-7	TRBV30	TGTGCCTGGAGTTTCCGGGAGGGCCGGGAGCAGTACTTC	CAWSFREGREQYF
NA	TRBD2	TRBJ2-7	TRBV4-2	TGTGCCAGCAGCCAAGATCCAGCGGGAGGGCGGGAGCAGTACTTC	CASSQDPAGGREQYF
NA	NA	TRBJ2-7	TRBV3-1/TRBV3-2	TGTGCCAGCAGCCAAGATTCTACTTCCATCTACGAGCAGTACTTC	CASSQDSTSIYEQYF
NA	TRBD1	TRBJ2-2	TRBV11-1	TGTGCCAGCAGCTCCCCCGGGACAGGGGTCACCGGGGAGCTGTTTTTT	CASSSPGTGVTGELFF
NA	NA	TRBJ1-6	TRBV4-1	TGCGCCAGCAGCCAGGCCGATTCACCCCTCCACTTT	CASSQADSPLHF
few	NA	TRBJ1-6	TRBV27	TGTGCCAGCAGTCAGGGGCTCCCATATAATTCACCCCTCCACTTT	CASSQGLPYNSPLHF
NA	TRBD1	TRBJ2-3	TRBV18	TGTGCCAGCTCACCCCAGACAGGGGGCACAGATACGCAGTATTTT	CASSPQTGGTDTQYF
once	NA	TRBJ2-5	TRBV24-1	TGTGCCACCAGTTTCAGGGAACAAGAGACCCAGTACTTC	CATSFREQETQYF
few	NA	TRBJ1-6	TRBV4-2	TGTGCCAGCAGCCAAGACAGGTTGGGCTCACCCCTCCACTTT	CASSQDRLGSPLHF
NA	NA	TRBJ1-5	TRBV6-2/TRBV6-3	TGTGCCAGCAGCCGAGTGCCGCAGGGAGTAGGGTTTAATCAGCCCCAGCATTTT	CASSRVPQGVGFNQPQHF
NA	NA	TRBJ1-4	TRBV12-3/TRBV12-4	TGTGCCAGCAGTTTCCTTAATGAAAAACTGTTTTTT	CASSFLNEKLFF
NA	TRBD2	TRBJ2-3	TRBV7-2	TGTGCCAGCAGCTTAGAAGGGACTAGCGGACCCACAGATACGCAGTATTTT	CASSLEGTSGPTDTQYF
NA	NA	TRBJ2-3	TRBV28	TGTGCCAGCAGTACTTACACAGATACGCAGTATTTT	CASSTYTDTQYF
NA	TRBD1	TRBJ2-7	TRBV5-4	TGTGCCAGCAGCCAAGGACAGGGGAGGAACGAGCAGTACTTC	CASSQGQGRNEQYF
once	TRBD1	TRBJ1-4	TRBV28	TGTGCCAGCAGTGGCCGGACAGGGACTAATGAAAAACTGTTTTTT	CASSGRTGTNEKLFF
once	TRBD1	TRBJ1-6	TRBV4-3	TGCGCCAGCAGCCCGGACAGGGGGAATTCACCCCTCCACTTT	CASSPDRGNSPLHF
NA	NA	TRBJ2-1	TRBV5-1	TGCGCCAGCAGCTTGGAACAGACAAGTAATGAGCAGTTCTTC	CASSLEQTSNEQFF
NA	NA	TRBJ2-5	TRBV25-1	TGTGCCAGCAGTGGTCGATCGGCGGAGACCCAGTACTTC	CASSGRSAETQYF
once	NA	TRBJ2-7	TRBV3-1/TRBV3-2	TGTGCCAGCAGCCTCTCCCTAAGGGGCTCGAACGAGCAGTACTTC	CASSLSLRGSNEQYF
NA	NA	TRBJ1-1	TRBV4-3	TGCGCCAGCAGCCAAGATGGAGGTCTCTACGCCCTGAGCACTGAAGCTTTCTTT	CASSQDGGLYALSTEAFF
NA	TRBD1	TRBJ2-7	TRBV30	TGTGCCTGGAGTGGAGGGAAAGGGGGCGACGAGCAGTACTTC	CAWSGGKGGDEQYF
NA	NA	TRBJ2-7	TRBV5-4	TGTGCCAGCAGCTTAAGAGGCGGGGCGGGTGAGCAGTACTTC	CASSLRGGAGEQYF
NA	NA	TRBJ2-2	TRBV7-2	TGTGCCAGCAGCTTAACGCGGGGAACCGGGGAGCTGTTTTTT	CASSLTRGTGELFF
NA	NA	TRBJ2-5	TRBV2	TGTGCCAGCGTCGCCTTCCAAGAGACCCAGTACTTC	CASVAFQETQYF
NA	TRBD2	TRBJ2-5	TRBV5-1	TGCGCCAGCAGTTGGCGGGGGGATCAAGAGACCCAGTACTTC	CASSWRGDQETQYF
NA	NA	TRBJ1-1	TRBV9	TGTGCCAGCAGCATTCGATGGAACACTGAAGCTTTCTTT	CASSIRWNTEAFF
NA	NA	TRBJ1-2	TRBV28	TGTGCCAGCAGCAACCTACAGGGTGGCTACGGCTACACCTTC	CASSNLQGGYGYTF
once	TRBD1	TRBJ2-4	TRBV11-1	TGTGCCAGCAGCTTTGCCGGACAGGGCAAAAACATTCAGTACTTC	CASSFAGQGKNIQYF
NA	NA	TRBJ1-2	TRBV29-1	TGCAGCGTTCCCAGGGGCAAGGGTTTCTATGGCTACACCTTC	CSVPRGKGFYGYTF
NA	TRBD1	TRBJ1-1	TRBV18	TGTGCCAGCTCACCGGGAAAGGGGGCGAACACTGAAGCTTTCTTT	CASSPGKGANTEAFF
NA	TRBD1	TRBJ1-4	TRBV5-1	TGCGCCAGCAGCGCGGCCGGGACAGGGGTTGAAAAACTGTTTTTT	CASSAAGTGVEKLFF
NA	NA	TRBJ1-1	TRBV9	TGTGCCAGCAGCGCCCCCGGGACGGGCAACACTGAAGCTTTCTTT	CASSAPGTGNTEAFF
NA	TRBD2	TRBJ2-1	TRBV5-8	TGTGCCAGCAGCCAAGCGGGGAGCTCCTACAATGAGCAGTTCTTC	CASSQAGSSYNEQFF
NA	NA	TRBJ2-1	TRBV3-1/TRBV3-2	TGTGCCAGCAGCCAAAGTTTGGCCAATGAGCAGTTCTTC	CASSQSLANEQFF
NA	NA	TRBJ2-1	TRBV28	TGTGCCAGCAGTGACTCCGGGACTTTCGATGAGCAGTTCTTC	CASSDSGTFDEQFF
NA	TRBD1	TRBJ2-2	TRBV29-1	TGCAGCCCAGACAGGGGATCGAACACCGGGGAGCTGTTTTTT	CSPDRGSNTGELFF
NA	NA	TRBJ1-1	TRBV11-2	TGTGCCAGCAGCTTAGCAGGGGTGGGAGGAGGAACTGAAGCTTTCTTT	CASSLAGVGGGTEAFF
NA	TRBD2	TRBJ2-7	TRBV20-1	TGCAGTGCTAGTGAGGTGGCGGCGGGAGGGCCCCACGAGCAGTACTTC	CSASEVAAGGPHEQYF
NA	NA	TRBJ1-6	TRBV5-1	TGCGCCAGCAGCTTGGCTGGGACAAGATATTCACCCCTCCACTTT	CASSLAGTRYSPLHF
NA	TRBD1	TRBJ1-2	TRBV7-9	TGTGCCAGCAGTTACGGGACAGCTGGCTACACCTTC	CASSYGTAGYTF
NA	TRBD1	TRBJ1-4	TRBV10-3	TGTGCCATCAGTGCGGACAGGGGCTTGTTTGAAAAACTGTTTTTT	CAISADRGLFEKLFF
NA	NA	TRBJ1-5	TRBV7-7	TGTGCCAGCAGCTTATGGAAGGGACTAGGAAGCAATCAGCCCCAGCATTTT	CASSLWKGLGSNQPQHF
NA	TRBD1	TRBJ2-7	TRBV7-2	TGTGCCAGCAGCCGGGGACAGGGCGCCTACGAGCAGTACTTC	CASSRGQGAYEQYF
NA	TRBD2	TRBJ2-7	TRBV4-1	TGCGCCAGCAGCCAAAGGGAAGGGGATCAGCGGGAGATCACCTACGAGCAGTACTTC	CASSQREGDQREITYEQYF
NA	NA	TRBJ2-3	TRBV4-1	TGCGCCAGCAGCCAGACCTACACAGATACGCAGTATTTT	CASSQTYTDTQYF
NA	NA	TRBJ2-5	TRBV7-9	TGTGCCACCTCGGCCTACCACCAAGAGACCCAGTACTTC	CATSAYHQETQYF
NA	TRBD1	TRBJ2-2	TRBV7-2	TGTGCCAGCAGCTCATACCGGGACAGGGGCGACGGGGAGCTGTTTTTT	CASSSYRDRGDGELFF
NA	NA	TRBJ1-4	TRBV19	TGTGCCAGTAGTAAGGAAGCAACTAATGAAAAACTGTTTTTT	CASSKEATNEKLFF
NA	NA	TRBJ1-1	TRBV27	TGTGCCAGCAGGTCTACAGGCCTGAACACTGAAGCTTTCTTT	CASRSTGLNTEAFF
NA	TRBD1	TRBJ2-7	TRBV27	TGTGCCAGCAGTCGACCGGGACAGACCTACGAGCAGTACTTC	CASSRPGQTYEQYF